A selection of T cell receptor beta chains follows, all from one sample in a study of T-cell memory formation after mild COVID-19. A single record per CDR3 protein comes from TCRdb applying MiXCR to the 5' RACE reads. Seen here are approximately 250,000 distinct CDR3 sequences, roughly 17% observed once, and the top ten hold 22%. Sequencing input: PBMCs or a T cell subset sorted from them (not recorded which). These receptors were obtained from a man aged 18 to 30 who had mild COVID-19 (a few samples of this study predate the infection). Cell type and time point are not known. The CDR3 runs from the conserved cysteine through the conserved F or W. Fields, in order: D gene, V gene, clone size, J gene, CDR3 protein, CDR3 DNA. A D gene is named only where the DNA matches it firmly. Clone size is not always given. Where it is, it says once, few, many or a class for expanded clones.

-,TRBV4-3,few,TRBJ1-4,CASSRVVTNEKLFF,TGCGCCAGCAGCAGAGTGGTAACTAATGAAAAACTGTTTTTT
-,TRBV2,-,TRBJ2-3,CASSPKGRLDTQYF,TGTGCCAGCAGTCCCAAGGGGCGTCTGGATACGCAGTATTTT
TRBD2,TRBV20-1,few,TRBJ2-2,CSAEGVAGYTGELFF,TGCAGTGCCGAGGGAGTAGCGGGGTACACCGGGGAGCTGTTTTTT
-,TRBV10-3,few,TRBJ1-5,CAIPRKGRWPQHF,TGTGCCATCCCTAGGAAGGGGCGATGGCCCCAGCATTTT
-,TRBV11-2,-,TRBJ2-3,CASSGTGGRPSTDTQYF,TGTGCCAGCAGTGGAACTGGCGGGCGGCCTAGCACAGATACGCAGTATTTT
TRBD1,TRBV5-6,-,TRBJ1-2,CASSLGRGQDPFNYGYTF,TGTGCCAGCAGCTTGGGAAGAGGACAGGACCCCTTTAACTATGGCTACACCTTC
TRBD1,TRBV20-1,-,TRBJ1-2,CSALQGASNYGYTF,TGCAGTGCATTACAGGGGGCGAGTAACTATGGCTACACCTTC
-,TRBV4-3,-,TRBJ2-2,CASSQAWVGNTGELFF,TGCGCCAGCAGCCAAGCGTGGGTCGGGAACACCGGGGAGCTGTTTTTT
-,TRBV6-5,few,TRBJ1-2,CASSYVGYGYTF,TGTGCCAGCAGTTACGTAGGGTACGGCTACACCTTC
-,TRBV5-1,few,TRBJ1-2,CASSPNTGGNYGYTF,TGCGCCAGCAGCCCCAACACTGGCGGTAACTATGGCTACACCTTC
-,TRBV6-2/TRBV6-3,few,TRBJ1-2,CATQVNYGYTF,TGTGCCACCCAGGTTAACTATGGCTACACCTTC
-,TRBV7-9,few,TRBJ2-1,CASSSQRGQFF,TGTGCCAGCAGCTCGCAGAGGGGGCAGTTCTTC
-,TRBV20-1,-,TRBJ1-6,CSARNSGGADSPLHF,TGCAGTGCTAGGAATTCTGGGGGGGCAGATTCACCCCTCCACTTT
TRBD1,TRBV29-1,few,TRBJ2-5,CSQSPGTGQEETQYF,TGCAGCCAGTCCCCCGGGACAGGGCAAGAAGAGACCCAGTACTTC
-,TRBV6-5,-,TRBJ2-5,CASTPDWGSRETQYF,TGTGCCAGCACCCCAGACTGGGGGTCCCGGGAGACCCAGTACTTC
-,TRBV28,-,TRBJ2-7,CASSSTPKSYEQYF,TGTGCCAGCAGTTCGACCCCAAAGTCCTACGAGCAGTACTTC
TRBD1,TRBV6-1,-,TRBJ2-1,CASSVDRSSYNEQFF,TGTGCCAGCAGTGTGGACAGGAGCTCCTACAATGAGCAGTTCTTC
-,TRBV11-2,-,TRBJ2-1,CASSSQTGVVQFF,TGTGCCAGCAGCTCTCAAACGGGGGTGGTGCAGTTCTTC
-,TRBV7-2,-,TRBJ2-1,CASSSHSGTARYNEQFF,TGTGCCAGCAGCTCCCACTCCGGGACTGCCAGATACAATGAGCAGTTCTTC
-,TRBV27,-,TRBJ2-7,CASSSIAGRRTFHEQYF,TGTGCCAGCAGTTCAATCGCCGGGCGAAGAACGTTCCACGAGCAGTACTTC
-,TRBV5-1,-,TRBJ2-7,CASSLEPNSYEQYF,TGCGCCAGCAGCCTAGAGCCGAACTCCTACGAGCAGTACTTC
-,TRBV7-3,-,TRBJ2-5,CASSLEFRGTQYF,TGTGCCAGCAGCTTAGAGTTCCGGGGGACCCAGTACTTC
-,TRBV14,many,TRBJ2-2,CASSPPNTGELFF,TGTGCCAGCAGCCCACCGAACACCGGGGAGCTGTTTTTT
-,TRBV7-2,-,TRBJ1-4,CASPGGGRATNEKLFF,TGTGCCAGCCCCGGCGGAGGGCGTGCAACTAATGAAAAACTGTTTTTT
TRBD1,TRBV7-2,-,TRBJ1-2,CASSVNTGGGDGYTF,TGTGCCAGCAGCGTAAACACAGGGGGTGGCGATGGCTACACCTTC
TRBD1,TRBV6-1,few,TRBJ2-1,CASRTRQGSSYNEQFF,TGTGCCAGCAGAACCAGACAGGGCAGCTCCTACAATGAGCAGTTCTTC
TRBD2,TRBV12-3/TRBV12-4,-,TRBJ2-3,CASSRKTSGIDTQYF,TGTGCCAGCAGTAGAAAGACTAGCGGGATCGATACGCAGTATTTT
-,TRBV7-2,few,TRBJ2-3,CASSPVSGPWDTQYF,TGTGCCAGCAGCCCCGTATCGGGGCCCTGGGATACGCAGTATTTT
TRBD2,TRBV7-2,few,TRBJ2-3,CASSGGGLAGNTQYF,TGTGCCAGCAGCGGCGGGGGACTAGCGGGGAATACGCAGTATTTT
-,TRBV7-2,-,TRBJ2-3,CASSAPPRLDTQYF,TGTGCCAGCAGCGCCCCCCCTCGACTGGATACGCAGTATTTT
-,TRBV9,-,TRBJ1-4,CASSSGGTYEKLFF,TGTGCCAGCAGCTCGGGTGGGACATACGAAAAACTGTTTTTT
TRBD2,TRBV4-1,-,TRBJ2-3,CASSRIAGGTASTDTQYF,TGCGCCAGCAGCCGTATAGCGGGGGGGACCGCAAGCACAGATACGCAGTATTTT
-,TRBV6-1,few,TRBJ1-5,CASSDRGLQPQHF,TGTGCCAGCAGTGACAGGGGCCTTCAGCCCCAGCATTTT
TRBD2,TRBV11-3,few,TRBJ2-1,CASSLVSGGAGDEQFF,TGTGCCAGCAGCTTAGTCTCCGGGGGGGCGGGAGATGAGCAGTTCTTC
-,TRBV4-2,few,TRBJ2-1,CASSQDRTVTYNEQFF,TGTGCCAGCAGCCAAGATAGGACTGTTACCTACAATGAGCAGTTCTTC
TRBD1,TRBV4-1,-,TRBJ1-2,CASSQESQGGYGYTF,TGCGCCAGCAGCCAAGAAAGCCAGGGGGGATATGGCTACACCTTC
TRBD1,TRBV29-1,-,TRBJ1-2,CSVEEYNRDRLIF,TGCAGCGTTGAGGAATACAACCGGGACAGGCTGATCTTC
-,TRBV6-5,many,TRBJ1-2,CASRAFQAGGYTF,TGTGCCAGCAGGGCCTTTCAGGCTGGAGGCTACACCTTC
TRBD1,TRBV10-3,few,TRBJ1-5,CAISESRQGVVRNQPQHF,TGTGCCATCAGTGAGTCGCGACAGGGGGTAGTAAGGAATCAGCCCCAGCATTTT
-,TRBV5-4,-,TRBJ2-5,CASRSPGQETQYF,TGTGCCAGCAGATCACCGGGACAAGAGACCCAGTACTTC
-,TRBV2,few,TRBJ1-5,CASRRDTSNQPQHF,TGTGCCAGCAGGAGGGACACAAGCAATCAGCCCCAGCATTTT
TRBD1,TRBV6-6,once,TRBJ2-3,CASRPTGTGGDTQYF,TGTGCCAGCAGGCCCACTGGGACAGGCGGAGATACGCAGTATTTT
-,TRBV27,-,TRBJ1-6,CASSFGRKGNSPLHF,TGTGCCAGCAGTTTCGGGAGAAAGGGGAATTCACCCCTCCACTTT
-,TRBV5-1,few,TRBJ1-1,CASSWLAQNTEAFF,TGCGCCAGCAGCTGGCTAGCCCAGAACACTGAAGCTTTCTTT
-,TRBV6-5,few,TRBJ1-1,CASSPGPKTQAFF,TGTGCCAGCAGCCCCGGACCAAAGACTCAAGCTTTCTTT
TRBD2,TRBV12-3/TRBV12-4,-,TRBJ2-1,CASSLLAGVEQFF,TGTGCCAGCAGTTTGCTAGCGGGGGTTGAGCAGTTCTTC
TRBD1,TRBV10-3,many,TRBJ2-3,CAIRLTDRVTDTQYF,TGTGCCATCAGGCTCACGGACAGGGTCACAGATACGCAGTATTTT
-,TRBV25-1,few,TRBJ1-2,CASMSDYGYTF,TGTGCCAGCATGTCAGACTATGGCTACACCTTC
-,TRBV20-1,-,TRBJ2-5,CSARRGIIGETQYF,TGCAGTGCTAGACGAGGAATCATCGGGGAGACCCAGTACTTC
TRBD1,TRBV5-1,-,TRBJ2-1,CASSLGDRVSEQFF,TGCGCCAGCAGCTTGGGGGACAGGGTCAGTGAGCAGTTCTTC
-,TRBV5-1,-,TRBJ1-1,CASSLGWGASTEAFF,TGCGCCAGCAGCTTGGGTTGGGGGGCGAGCACTGAAGCTTTCTTT
TRBD1,TRBV18,few,TRBJ2-7,CASSPSGQGLYEQYF,TGTGCCAGCTCCCCGTCGGGACAGGGTCTCTACGAGCAGTACTTC
-,TRBV12-3/TRBV12-4,few,TRBJ1-6,CASKELDRNSPLHF,TGTGCCAGCAAAGAACTAGACAGGAATTCACCCCTCCACTTT
TRBD2,TRBV5-5,many,TRBJ2-3,CASSASGGTTDTQYF,TGTGCCAGCAGCGCCAGCGGGGGGACCACAGATACGCAGTATTTT
-,TRBV24-1,-,TRBJ2-3,CATSDAGSGTDTQYF,TGTGCCACCAGTGATGCAGGGTCGGGCACAGATACGCAGTATTTT
TRBD1,TRBV5-1,few,TRBJ1-2,CASSVWTGIYGYTF,TGCGCCAGCAGCGTCTGGACAGGGATCTATGGCTACACCTTC
TRBD1,TRBV6-5,-,TRBJ1-2,CASSLRDSNYGYTF,TGTGCCAGCAGTCTACGGGACAGCAACTATGGCTACACCTTC
TRBD2,TRBV7-2,-,TRBJ2-5,CASSTRRLAVQETQYF,TGTGCCAGCAGCACCCGGCGACTAGCGGTCCAAGAGACCCAGTACTTC
TRBD1,TRBV3-1,few,TRBJ1-1,CASSLGDRGMGTEAFF,TGTGCCAGCAGCCTGGGGGACAGGGGGATGGGTACTGAAGCTTTCTTT
TRBD2,TRBV5-5,few,TRBJ2-3,CASSLLAGPTDTQYF,TGTGCCAGCAGCTTACTAGCGGGGCCCACAGATACGCAGTATTTT